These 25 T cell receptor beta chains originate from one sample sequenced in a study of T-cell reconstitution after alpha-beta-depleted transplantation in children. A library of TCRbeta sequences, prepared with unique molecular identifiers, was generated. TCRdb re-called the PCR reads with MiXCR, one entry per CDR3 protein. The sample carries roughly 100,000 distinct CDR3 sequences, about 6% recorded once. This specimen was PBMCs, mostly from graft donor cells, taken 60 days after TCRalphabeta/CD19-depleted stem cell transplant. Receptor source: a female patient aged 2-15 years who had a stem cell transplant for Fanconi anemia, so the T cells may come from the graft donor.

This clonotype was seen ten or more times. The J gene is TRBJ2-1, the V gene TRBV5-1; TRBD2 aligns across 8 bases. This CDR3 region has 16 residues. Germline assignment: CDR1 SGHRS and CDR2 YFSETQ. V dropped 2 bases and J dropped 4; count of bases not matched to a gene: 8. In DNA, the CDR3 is TGCGCCAGCAGCTTCGGGGGAGTAGCGGGATACAATGAGCAGTTCTTC. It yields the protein CASSFGGVAGYNEQFF.

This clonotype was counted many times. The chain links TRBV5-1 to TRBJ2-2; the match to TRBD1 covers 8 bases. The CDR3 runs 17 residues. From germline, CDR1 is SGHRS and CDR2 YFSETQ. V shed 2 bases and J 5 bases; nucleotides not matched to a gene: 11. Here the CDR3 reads CASSLVADRVVTGELFF. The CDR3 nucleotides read TGCGCCAGCAGCTTAGTCGCGGACAGGGTTGTAACCGGGGAGCTGTTTTTT.

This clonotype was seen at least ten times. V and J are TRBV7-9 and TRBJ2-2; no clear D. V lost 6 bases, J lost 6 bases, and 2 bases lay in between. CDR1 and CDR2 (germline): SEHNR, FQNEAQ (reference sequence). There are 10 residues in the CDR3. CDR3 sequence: CASRAGELFF. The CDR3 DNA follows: TGTGCCAGCAGGGCCGGGGAGCTGTTTTTT.

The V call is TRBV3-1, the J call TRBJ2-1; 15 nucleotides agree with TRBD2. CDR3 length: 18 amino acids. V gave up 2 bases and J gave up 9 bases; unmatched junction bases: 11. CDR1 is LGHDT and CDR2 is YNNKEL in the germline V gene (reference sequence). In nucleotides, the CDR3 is TGTGCCAGCAGCCAAAACATCGGACTAGCGGGGGGGCGCTTTGAGCAGTTCTTC. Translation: CASSQNIGLAGGRFEQFF.

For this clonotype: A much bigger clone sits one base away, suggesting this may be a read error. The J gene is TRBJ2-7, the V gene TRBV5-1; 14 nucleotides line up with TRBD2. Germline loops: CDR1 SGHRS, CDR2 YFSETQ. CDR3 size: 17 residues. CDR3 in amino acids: CASSFGLAGGDTYEKYF. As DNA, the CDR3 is TGCGCCAGCAGCTTTGGACTAGCGGGAGGCGACACCTACGAGAAGTACTTC.

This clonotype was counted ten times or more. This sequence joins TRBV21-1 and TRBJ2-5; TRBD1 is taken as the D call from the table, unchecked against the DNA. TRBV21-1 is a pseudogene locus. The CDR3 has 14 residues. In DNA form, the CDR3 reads TGTGCCAGCAAAATCCGGGACAGCAAAGAGACCCAGTACTTC. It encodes CASKIRDSKETQYF.

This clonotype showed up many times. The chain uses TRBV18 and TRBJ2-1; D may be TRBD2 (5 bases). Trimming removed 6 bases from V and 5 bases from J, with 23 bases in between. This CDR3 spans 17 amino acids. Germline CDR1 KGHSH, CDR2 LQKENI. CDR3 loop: CASSLLSGPAPHNEQFF. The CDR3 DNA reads TGTGCCAGCTCGCTCCTGAGCGGACCCGCCCCCCACAATGAGCAGTTCTTC. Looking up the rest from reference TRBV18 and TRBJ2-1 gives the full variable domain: NAGVMQNPRHLVRRRGQEARLRCSPMKGHSHVYWYRQLPEEGLKFMVYLQKENIIDESGMPKERFSAEFPKEGPSILRIQQVVRGDSAAYFCASSLLSGPAPHNEQFFGPGTRLTVL.

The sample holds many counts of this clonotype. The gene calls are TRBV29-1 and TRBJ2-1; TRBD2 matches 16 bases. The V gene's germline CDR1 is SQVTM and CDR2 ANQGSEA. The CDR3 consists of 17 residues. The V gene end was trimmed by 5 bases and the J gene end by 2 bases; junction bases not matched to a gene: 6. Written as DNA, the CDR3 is TGCAGCGTTAAGGGGACTAGCGGGAGGGCCCCCTACAATGAGCAGTTCTTC. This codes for CSVKGTSGRAPYNEQFF.

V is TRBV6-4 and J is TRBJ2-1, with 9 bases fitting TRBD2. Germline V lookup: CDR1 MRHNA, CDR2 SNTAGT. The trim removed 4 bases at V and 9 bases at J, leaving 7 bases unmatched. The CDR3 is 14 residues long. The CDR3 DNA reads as TGTGCCAGCAGTGTCACTTATAGCGGGAGTGAGCAGTTCTTC. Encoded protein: CASSVTYSGSEQFF.

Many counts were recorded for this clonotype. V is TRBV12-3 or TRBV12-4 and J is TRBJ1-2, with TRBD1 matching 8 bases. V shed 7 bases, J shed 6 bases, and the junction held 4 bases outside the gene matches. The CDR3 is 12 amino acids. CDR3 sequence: CASIHRGNGYTF. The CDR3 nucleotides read TGTGCCAGCATTCACAGGGGGAATGGCTACACCTTC.

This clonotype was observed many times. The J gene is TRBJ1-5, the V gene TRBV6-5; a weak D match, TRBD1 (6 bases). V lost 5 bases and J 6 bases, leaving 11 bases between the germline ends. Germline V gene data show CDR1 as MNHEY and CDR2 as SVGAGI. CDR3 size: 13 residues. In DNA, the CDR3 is TGTGCCAGCAGTCAGGGGTTTCCTCAGCCCCAGCATTTT. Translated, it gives CASSQGFPQPQHF.

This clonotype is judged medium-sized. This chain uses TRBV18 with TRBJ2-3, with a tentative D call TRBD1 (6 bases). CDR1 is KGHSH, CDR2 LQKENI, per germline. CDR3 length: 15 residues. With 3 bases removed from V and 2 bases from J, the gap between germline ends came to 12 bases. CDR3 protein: CASSPLGHSTDTQYF. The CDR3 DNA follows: TGTGCCAGCTCACCCTTGGGACACTCCACAGATACGCAGTATTTT.

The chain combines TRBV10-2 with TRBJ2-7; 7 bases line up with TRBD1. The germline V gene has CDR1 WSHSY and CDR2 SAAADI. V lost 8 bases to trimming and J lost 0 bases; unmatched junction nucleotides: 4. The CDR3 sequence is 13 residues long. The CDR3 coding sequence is TGCGCCAGCGAAGACAGGGACTCCTACGAGCAGTACTTC. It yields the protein CASEDRDSYEQYF.

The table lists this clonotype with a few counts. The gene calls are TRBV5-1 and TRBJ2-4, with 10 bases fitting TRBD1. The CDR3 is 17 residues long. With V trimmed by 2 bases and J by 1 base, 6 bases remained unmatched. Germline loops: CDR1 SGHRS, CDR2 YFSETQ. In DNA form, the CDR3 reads TGCGCCAGCAGCTTTACCCGGGGACAGGGGGCCAAAAACATTCAGTACTTC. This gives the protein CASSFTRGQGAKNIQYF.

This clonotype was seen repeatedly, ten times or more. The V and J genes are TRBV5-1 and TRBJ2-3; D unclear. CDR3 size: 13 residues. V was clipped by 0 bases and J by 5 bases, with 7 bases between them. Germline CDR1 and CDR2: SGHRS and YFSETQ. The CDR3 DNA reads TGCGCCAGCAGCTTGGGGTTCGAAGATACGCAGTATTTT. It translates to CASSLGFEDTQYF.

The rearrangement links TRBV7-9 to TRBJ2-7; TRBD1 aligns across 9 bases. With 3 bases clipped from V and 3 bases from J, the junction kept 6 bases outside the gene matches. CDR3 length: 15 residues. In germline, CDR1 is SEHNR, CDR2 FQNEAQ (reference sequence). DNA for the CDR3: TGTGCCAGCAGCTTTACCAGGACAGGGGACTACGAGCAGTACTTC. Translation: CASSFTRTGDYEQYF.

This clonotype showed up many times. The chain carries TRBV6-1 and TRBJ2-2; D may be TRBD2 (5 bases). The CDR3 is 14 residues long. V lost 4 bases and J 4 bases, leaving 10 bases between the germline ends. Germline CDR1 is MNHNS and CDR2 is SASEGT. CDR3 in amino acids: CASSAGMGTGELFF. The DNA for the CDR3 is TGTGCCAGCAGTGCGGGAATGGGCACCGGGGAGCTGTTTTTT.

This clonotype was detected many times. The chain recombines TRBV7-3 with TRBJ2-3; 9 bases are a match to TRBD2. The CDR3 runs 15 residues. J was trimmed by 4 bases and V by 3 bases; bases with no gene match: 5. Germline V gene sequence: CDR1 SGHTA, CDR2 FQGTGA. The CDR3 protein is CASSLAGGPSDTQYF. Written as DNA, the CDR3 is TGTGCCAGCAGCTTGGCGGGGGGGCCCTCAGATACGCAGTATTTT.

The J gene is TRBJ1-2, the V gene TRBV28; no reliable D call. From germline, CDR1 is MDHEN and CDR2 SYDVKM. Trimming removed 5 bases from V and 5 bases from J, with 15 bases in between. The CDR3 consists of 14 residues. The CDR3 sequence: CASSTHPGSYGYTF. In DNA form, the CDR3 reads TGTGCCAGCAGTACGCACCCGGGATCTTATGGCTACACCTTC.

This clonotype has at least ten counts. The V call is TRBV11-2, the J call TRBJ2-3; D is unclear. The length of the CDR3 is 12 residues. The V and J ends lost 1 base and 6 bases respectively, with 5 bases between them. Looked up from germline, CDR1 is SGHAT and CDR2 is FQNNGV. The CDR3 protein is CASSLVPDTQYF. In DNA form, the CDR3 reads TGTGCCAGCAGCTTAGTCCCGGATACGCAGTATTTT.

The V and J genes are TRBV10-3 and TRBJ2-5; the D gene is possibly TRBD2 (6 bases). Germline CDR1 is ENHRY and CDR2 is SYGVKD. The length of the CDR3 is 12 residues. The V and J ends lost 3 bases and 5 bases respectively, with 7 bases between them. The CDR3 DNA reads TGTGCCATCAGTGATGGGGGGGAGACCCAGTACTTC. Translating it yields CAISDGGETQYF.

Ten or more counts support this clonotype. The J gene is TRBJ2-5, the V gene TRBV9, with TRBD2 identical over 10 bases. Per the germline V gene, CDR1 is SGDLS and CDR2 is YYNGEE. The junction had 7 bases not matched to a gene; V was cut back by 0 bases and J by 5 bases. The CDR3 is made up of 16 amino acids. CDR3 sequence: CASSVAGTSGMETQYF. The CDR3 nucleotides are TGTGCCAGCAGCGTAGCTGGTACTAGCGGGATGGAGACCCAGTACTTC. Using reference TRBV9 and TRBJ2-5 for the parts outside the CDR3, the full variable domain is DSGVTQTPKHLITATGQRVTLRCSPRSGDLSVYWYQQSLDQGLQFLIQYYNGEERAKGNILERFSAQQFPDLHSELNLSSLELGDSALYFCASSVAGTSGMETQYFGPGTRLLVL.

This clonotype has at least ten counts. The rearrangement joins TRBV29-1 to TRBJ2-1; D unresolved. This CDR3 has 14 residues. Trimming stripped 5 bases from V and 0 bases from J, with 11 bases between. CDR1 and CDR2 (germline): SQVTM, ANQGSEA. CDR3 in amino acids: CSVLVRSSYNEQFF. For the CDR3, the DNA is TGCAGCGTTCTGGTAAGGAGCTCCTACAATGAGCAGTTCTTC.

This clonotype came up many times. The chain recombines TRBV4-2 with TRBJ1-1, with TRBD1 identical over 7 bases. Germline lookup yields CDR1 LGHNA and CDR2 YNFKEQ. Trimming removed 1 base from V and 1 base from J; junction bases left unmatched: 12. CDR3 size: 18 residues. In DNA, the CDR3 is TGTGCCAGCAGCCAAGTAACAGGGGCTTACCGTCCGAACACTGAAGCTTTCTTT. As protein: CASSQVTGAYRPNTEAFF.

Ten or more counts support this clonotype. The CDR3 loop is CASSLFARMGYEQYF. The CDR3 nucleotides are TGCGCCAGCAGCTTGTTCGCTCGTATGGGCTACGAGCAGTACTTC. The V and J genes are TRBV5-1 and TRBJ2-7; no clear D. The CDR3 is made up of 15 amino acids. The germline gives CDR1 SGHRS, CDR2 YFSETQ. The V end was cut by 1 base, the J end by 3 bases, with 14 bases between.